This T cell receptor (beta chain) comes out of a study of T-cell reconstitution after alpha-beta-depleted transplantation in children. Overall study results and limits: The study reportedly traced alpha-beta T cells about two months after transplant to several hundred expanded graft clones. One year after transplant, T-cell counts and diversity came mostly from newly produced T cells. Surviving recipient cells, namely T cells and thymic progenitors, were the source of high day-60 TCRbeta diversity in some patients.

A library of TCRbeta sequences, prepared with unique molecular identifiers, was generated. TCRdb re-derived calls from the PCR reads in MiXCR, one entry per CDR3 protein. The sample has some 180,000 distinct CDR3 sequences; approximately 6.3% are singletons. This CDR3 is built from 14 residues. The V segment lost 6 bases and the J segment 8 bases; nucleotides outside the gene matches: 7. Germline CDR1 is MDHEN and CDR2 is SYDVKM. In its sample, this clonotype was seen a few times. As yet, its antigen is unknown. This receptor was taken from a boy between 2 and 10 years old with acute lymphoblastic leukemia, due to receive a stem cell transplant. This rearrangement joins TRBV28 to TRBJ1-4, with 9 bases matching TRBD1. This material consisted of PBMCs, taken before TCRalphabeta/CD19-depleted stem cell transplant. CDR3 coding DNA: TGTGCCAGCAGGCCGGGACAGGGTTACGAAAAACTGTTTTTT. It yields the protein CASRPGQGYEKLFF.